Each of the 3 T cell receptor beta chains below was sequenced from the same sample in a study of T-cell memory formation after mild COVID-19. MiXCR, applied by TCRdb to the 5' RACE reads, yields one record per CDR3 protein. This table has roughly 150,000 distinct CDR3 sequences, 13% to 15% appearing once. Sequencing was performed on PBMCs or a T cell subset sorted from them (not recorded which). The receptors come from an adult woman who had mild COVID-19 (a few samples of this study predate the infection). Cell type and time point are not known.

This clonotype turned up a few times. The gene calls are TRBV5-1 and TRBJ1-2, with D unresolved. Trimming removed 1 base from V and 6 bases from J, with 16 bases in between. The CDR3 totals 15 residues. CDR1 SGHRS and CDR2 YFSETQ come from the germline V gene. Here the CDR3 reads CASSLLGVAGDGYTF. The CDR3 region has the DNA TGCGCCAGCAGCTTGCTTGGTGTCGCAGGCGATGGCTACACCTTC.

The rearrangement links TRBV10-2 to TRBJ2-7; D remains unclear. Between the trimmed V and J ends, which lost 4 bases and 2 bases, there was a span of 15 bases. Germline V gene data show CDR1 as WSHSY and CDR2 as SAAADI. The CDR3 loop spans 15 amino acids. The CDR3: CASSGAKIPPYEQYF. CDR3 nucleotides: TGCGCCAGCAGTGGGGCGAAAATCCCCCCCTACGAGCAGTACTTC.

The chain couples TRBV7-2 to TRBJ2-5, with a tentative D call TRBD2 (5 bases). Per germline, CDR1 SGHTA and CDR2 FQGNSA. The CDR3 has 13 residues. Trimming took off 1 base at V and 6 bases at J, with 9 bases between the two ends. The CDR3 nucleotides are TGTGCCAGCAGCTTAGTTAGCGAGAAGACCCAGTACTTC. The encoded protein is CASSLVSEKTQYF.